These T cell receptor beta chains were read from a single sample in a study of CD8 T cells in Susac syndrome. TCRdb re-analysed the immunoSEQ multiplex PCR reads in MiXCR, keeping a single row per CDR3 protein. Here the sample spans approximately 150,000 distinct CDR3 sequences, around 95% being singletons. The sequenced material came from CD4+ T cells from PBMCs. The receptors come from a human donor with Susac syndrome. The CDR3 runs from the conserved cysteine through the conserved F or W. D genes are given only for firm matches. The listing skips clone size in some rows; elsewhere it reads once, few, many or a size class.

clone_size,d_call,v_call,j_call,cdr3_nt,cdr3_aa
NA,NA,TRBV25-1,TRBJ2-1,TGTGCCAGCAGTATAGGGGGCTCCTACAATGAGCAGTTCTTC,CASSIGGSYNEQFF
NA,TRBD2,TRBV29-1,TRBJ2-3,TGCAGCGTTGACGGACTAGCCACAGATACGCAGTATTTT,CSVDGLATDTQYF
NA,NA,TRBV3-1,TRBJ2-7,TGTGCCAGCAGCCGCACCCACGAGCAGTACTTC,CASSRTHEQYF
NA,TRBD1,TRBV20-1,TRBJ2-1,TGCAGTGCTAGGGCCGGGACAGGGGCATACAATGAGCAGTTCTTC,CSARAGTGAYNEQFF
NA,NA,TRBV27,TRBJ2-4,TGTGCCAGCAGGTCCGCAGGAAAAGGGGGGGGAAACATTCAGTACTTC,CASRSAGKGGGNIQYF
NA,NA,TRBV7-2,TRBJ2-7,TGTGCCAGCAGCTCAGGAGGGGCCTACGAGCAGTACTTC,CASSSGGAYEQYF
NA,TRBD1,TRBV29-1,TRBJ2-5,TGCAGCGTTGAAGGGACAGGTTTCGAGGATCAAGAGACCCAGTACTTC,CSVEGTGFEDQETQYF
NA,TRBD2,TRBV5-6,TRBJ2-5,TGTGCCAGCAGTACCTTTAGGACTAGCGTCCAAGAGACCCAGTACTTC,CASSTFRTSVQETQYF
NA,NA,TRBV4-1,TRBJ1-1,TGCGCCAGCAGCAAGAGGGACACTGAAGCTTTCTTT,CASSKRDTEAFF
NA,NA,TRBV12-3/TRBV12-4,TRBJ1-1,TGTGCCAGCGTGGACCTGAACACTGAAGCTTTCTTT,CASVDLNTEAFF
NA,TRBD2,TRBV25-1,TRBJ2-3,TGTGCCAGCAGTGAACCCCCGGGACTAGGAGCCACCCCGCAGTATTTT,CASSEPPGLGATPQYF
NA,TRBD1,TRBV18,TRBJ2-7,TGTGCCAGCTCACGCACCGGGACAGGGATTACCTACGAGCAGTACTTC,CASSRTGTGITYEQYF
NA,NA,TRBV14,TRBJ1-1,TGTGCCAGCAGCAAACAGATGAACACTGAAGCTTTCTTT,CASSKQMNTEAFF
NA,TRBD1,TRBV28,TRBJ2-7,TGTGCCAGCAGGGACCCGGGACAGGGAAGCTACGAGCAGTACTTC,CASRDPGQGSYEQYF
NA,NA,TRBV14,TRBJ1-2,TGTGCCAGCAGCCCCCTCCCGTCGAGGTATGGCTACACCTTC,CASSPLPSRYGYTF
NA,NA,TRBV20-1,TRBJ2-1,TGCAGTGCCCCTACTAAACCAGCGGGTGGCGAGCAGTTCTTC,CSAPTKPAGGEQFF
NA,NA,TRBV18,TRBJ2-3,TGTGCCAGCTCACCTCTCTTAACCACATCGGATACGCAGTATTTT,CASSPLLTTSDTQYF
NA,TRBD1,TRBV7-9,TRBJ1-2,TGTGCCAGCAGCTTAGCGGACAGGCTGCGAGGCTACACCTTC,CASSLADRLRGYTF
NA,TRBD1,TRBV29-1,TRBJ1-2,TGCAGCGTTGCACCCCGAGGCCGGGACAGTAACTATGGCTACACCTTC,CSVAPRGRDSNYGYTF
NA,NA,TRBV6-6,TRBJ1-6,TGTGCCAGCAGTGAGTGGGGGTACTCACCCCTCCACTTT,CASSEWGYSPLHF
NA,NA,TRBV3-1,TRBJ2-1,TGTGCCAGCAGCCAAGATCTGGACAATGAGCAGTTCTTC,CASSQDLDNEQFF
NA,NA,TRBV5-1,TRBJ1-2,TGTGCCAGCAGCCCCGGGCAGAACTATGGCTACACCTTC,CASSPGQNYGYTF
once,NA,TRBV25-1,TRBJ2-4,TGTGCCAGCAGTGAACAGGCCTCTGATGGCATTCAGTACTTC,CASSEQASDGIQYF
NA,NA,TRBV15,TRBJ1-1,TGTGCCGGCCGGGACCCCGACCCGATGGCTTTCTTT,CAGRDPDPMAFF
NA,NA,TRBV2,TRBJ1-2,TGTGCCAGCAGTGACAGGCCCGGCAGCTACACCTTC,CASSDRPGSYTF
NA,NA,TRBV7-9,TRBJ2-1,TGTGCCAGCACCGGAGGCTACAATGAGCAGTTCTTC,CASTGGYNEQFF
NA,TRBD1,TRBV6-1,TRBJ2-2,TGTGCCAGCAGGCCACCGGGACAGAGGAACACCGGGGAGCTGTTTTTT,CASRPPGQRNTGELFF